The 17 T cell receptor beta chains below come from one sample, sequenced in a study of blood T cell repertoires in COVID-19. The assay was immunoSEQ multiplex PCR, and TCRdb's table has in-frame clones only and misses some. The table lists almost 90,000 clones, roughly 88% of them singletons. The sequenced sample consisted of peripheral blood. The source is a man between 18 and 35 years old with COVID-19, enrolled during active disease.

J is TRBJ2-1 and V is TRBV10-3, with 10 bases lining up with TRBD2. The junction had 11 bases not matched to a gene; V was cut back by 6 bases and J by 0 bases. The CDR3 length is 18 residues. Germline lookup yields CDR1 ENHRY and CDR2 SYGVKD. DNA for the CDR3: TGTGCCATCAGCTCAAGACTAGCGGGCCCGAGCTCCTACAATGAGCAGTTCTTC. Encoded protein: CAISSRLAGPSSYNEQFF.

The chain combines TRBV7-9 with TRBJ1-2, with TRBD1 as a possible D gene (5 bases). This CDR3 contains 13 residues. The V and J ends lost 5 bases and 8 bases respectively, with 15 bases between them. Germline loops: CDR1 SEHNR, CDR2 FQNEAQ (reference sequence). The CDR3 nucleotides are TGTGCCAGCAGCCAACCCCAGGGTGACGGCTACACCTTC. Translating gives CASSQPQGDGYTF. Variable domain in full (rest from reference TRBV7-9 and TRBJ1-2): DTGVSQNPRHKITKRGQNVTFRCDPISEHNRLYWYRQTLGQGPEFLTYFQNEAQLEKSRLLSDRFSAERPKGSFSTLEIQRTEQGDSAMYLCASSQPQGDGYTFGSGTRLTVV.

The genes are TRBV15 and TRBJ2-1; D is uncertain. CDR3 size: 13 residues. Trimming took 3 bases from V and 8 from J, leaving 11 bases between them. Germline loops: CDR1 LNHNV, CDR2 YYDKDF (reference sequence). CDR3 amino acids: CATSSPGMDEQFF. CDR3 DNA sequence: TGTGCCACCAGCAGTCCCGGTATGGATGAGCAGTTCTTC.

Here the CDR3 reads CASSPNSGNTIYF. The CDR3 DNA is TGTGCCAGCAGCCCCAACTCTGGAAACACCATATATTTT. The chain couples TRBV7-8 to TRBJ1-3; D is unclear. The CDR3 length is 13 residues. V was pared by 5 bases and J by 0 bases, with 5 bases between. Germline V lookup: CDR1 SGHVS, CDR2 FQNEAQ.

CDR3 in amino acids: CASSYLGGNEQYF. The DNA of the CDR3 is TGTGCCAGCAGTTACCTGGGGGGGAACGAGCAGTACTTC. This chain connects TRBV6-5 to TRBJ2-7, with 7 bases lining up with TRBD2. From germline, CDR1 is MNHEY and CDR2 SVGAGI. With V trimmed by 2 bases and J by 5 bases, 3 bases remained unmatched. The CDR3 covers 13 residues.

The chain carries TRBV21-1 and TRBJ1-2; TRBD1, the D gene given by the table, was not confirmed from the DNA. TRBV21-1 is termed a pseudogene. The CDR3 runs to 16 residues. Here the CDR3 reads CASSKSLDRGGSGYTF. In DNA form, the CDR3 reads TGTGCCAGCAGCAAATCATTAGACAGGGGAGGATCCGGCTACACCTTC.

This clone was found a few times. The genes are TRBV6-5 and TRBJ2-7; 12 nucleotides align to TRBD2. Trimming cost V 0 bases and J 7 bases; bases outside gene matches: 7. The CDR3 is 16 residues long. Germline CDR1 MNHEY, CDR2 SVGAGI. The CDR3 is CASSYSLAGGGLEQYF. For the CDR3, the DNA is TGTGCCAGCAGTTACTCGCTAGCGGGAGGGGGCCTGGAGCAGTACTTC.

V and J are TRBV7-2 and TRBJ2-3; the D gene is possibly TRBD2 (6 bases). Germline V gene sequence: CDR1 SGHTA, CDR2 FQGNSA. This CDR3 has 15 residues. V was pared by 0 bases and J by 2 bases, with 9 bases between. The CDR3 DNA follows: TGTGCCAGCAGCTTAGCGCGGGGTACCACAGATACGCAGTATTTT. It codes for CASSLARGTTDTQYF.

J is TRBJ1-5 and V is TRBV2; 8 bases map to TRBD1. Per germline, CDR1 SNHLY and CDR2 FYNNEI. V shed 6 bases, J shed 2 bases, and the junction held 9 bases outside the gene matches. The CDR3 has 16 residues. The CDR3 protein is CASRKQGEGGNQPQHF. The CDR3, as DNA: TGTGCCAGCAGGAAACAGGGGGAAGGGGGCAATCAGCCCCAGCATTTT.

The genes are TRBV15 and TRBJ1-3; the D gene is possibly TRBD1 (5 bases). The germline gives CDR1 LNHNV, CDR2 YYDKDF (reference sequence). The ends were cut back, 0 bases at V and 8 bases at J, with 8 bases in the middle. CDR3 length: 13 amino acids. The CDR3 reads CATSRDFRDTIYF. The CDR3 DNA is TGTGCCACCAGCAGAGATTTCAGGGACACCATATATTTT.

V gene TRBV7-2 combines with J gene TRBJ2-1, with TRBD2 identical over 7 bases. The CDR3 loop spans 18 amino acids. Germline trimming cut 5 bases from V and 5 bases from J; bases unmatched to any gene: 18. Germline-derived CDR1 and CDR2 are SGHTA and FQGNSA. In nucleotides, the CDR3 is TGTGCCAGCAGCCCGCTTGCGGGAGTACCCTCGGGGGACAATGAGCAGTTCTTC. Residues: CASSPLAGVPSGDNEQFF.

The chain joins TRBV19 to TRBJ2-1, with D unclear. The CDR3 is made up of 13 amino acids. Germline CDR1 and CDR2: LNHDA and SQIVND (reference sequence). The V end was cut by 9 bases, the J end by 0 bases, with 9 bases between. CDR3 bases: TGTGCCAGCCGACAAAACTCCTACAATGAGCAGTTCTTC. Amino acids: CASRQNSYNEQFF.

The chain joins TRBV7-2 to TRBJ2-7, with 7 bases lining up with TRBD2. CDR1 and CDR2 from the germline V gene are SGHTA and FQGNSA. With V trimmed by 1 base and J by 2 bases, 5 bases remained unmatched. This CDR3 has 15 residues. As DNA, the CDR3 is TGTGCCAGCAGCTTAGGGCGGGAGAGAACCTACGAGCAGTACTTC. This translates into CASSLGRERTYEQYF. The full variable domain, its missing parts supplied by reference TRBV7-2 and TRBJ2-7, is GAGVSQSPSNKVTEKGKDVELRCDPISGHTALYWYRQSLGQGLEFLIYFQGNSAPDKSGLPSDRFSAERTGGSVSTLTIQRTQQEDSAVYLCASSLGRERTYEQYFGPGTRLTVT.

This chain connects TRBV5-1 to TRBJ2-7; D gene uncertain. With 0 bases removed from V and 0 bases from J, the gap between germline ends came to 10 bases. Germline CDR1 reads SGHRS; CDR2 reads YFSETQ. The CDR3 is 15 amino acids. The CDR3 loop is CASSLAGRSSYEQYF. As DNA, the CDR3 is TGCGCCAGCAGCTTGGCCGGAAGGAGCTCCTACGAGCAGTACTTC.

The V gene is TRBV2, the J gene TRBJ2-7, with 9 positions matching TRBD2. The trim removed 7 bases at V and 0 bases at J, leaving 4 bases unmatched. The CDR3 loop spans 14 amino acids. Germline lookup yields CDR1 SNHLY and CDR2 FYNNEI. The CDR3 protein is CASKNSGSSYEQYF. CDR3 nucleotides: TGTGCCAGCAAGAATAGCGGGAGCTCCTACGAGCAGTACTTC.

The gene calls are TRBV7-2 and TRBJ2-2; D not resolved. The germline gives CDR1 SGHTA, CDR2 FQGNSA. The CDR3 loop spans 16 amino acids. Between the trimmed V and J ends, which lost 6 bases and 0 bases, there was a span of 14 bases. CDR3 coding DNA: TGTGCCAGCAGTCCCCGAAGCCGAGCGAACACCGGGGAGCTGTTTTTT. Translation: CASSPRSRANTGELFF.

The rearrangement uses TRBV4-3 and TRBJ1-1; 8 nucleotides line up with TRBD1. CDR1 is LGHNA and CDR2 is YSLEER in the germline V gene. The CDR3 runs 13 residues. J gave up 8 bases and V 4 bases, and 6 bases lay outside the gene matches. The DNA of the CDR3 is TGCGCCAGCAGCCTTCGACAGGGGTTAGAAGCTTTCTTT. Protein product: CASSLRQGLEAFF.